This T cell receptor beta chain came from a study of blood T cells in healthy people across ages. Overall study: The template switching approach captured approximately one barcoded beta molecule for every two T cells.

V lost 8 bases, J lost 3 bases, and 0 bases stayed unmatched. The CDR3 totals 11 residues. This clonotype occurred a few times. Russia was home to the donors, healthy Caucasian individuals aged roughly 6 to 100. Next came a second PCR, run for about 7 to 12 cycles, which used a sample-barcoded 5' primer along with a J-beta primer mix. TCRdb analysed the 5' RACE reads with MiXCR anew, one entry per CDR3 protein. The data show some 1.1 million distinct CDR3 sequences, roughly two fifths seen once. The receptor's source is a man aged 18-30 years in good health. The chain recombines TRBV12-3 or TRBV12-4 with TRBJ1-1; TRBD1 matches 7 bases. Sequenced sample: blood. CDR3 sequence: CASQGDTEAFF. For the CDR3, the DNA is TGTGCCAGCCAGGGGGACACTGAAGCTTTCTTT.